Below, 25 T cell receptor beta chains from the same sample are listed, as sequenced in a study of T cell responses to AZD1222 COVID-19 vaccine. Only in-frame clones appear in the TCRdb table, and some are missing; sequencing was by immunoSEQ multiplex PCR. The repertoire consists of over 150,000 clones, with more than 75% occurring once and the leading ten covering under 20%. The sample in question was peripheral blood, obtained on day 0 of AZD1222 vaccination. The receptors come from an adult in good health.

The CDR3 sequence: CASRTQGSYNSPLHF. The CDR3 DNA follows: TGTGCCAGCAGGACCCAGGGATCCTATAATTCACCCCTCCACTTT. J is TRBJ1-6 and V is TRBV28, with D maybe TRBD1 (5 bases). CDR1 is MDHEN and CDR2 is SYDVKM in the germline V gene. The CDR3 has 15 residues. V lost 6 bases, J lost 1 base, and 10 bases lay in between.

CDR3 in DNA: TGCGCCAGCAGCCAAGGCATAGATGAAGCTTTCTTT. Its translation: CASSQGIDEAFF. The chain is built from TRBV4-1 and TRBJ1-1; D gene unclear. Trimming took 1 base from V and 7 from J, leaving 7 bases between them. The CDR3 is 12 amino acids. The V gene's germline CDR1 is MGHRA and CDR2 YSYEKL.

Concerning this clone itself: One junction end does not reproduce the germline sequence, and a read error may be involved. The rearrangement links TRBV30 to TRBJ1-1, with D hard to call. CDR1 GTSNPN and CDR2 SVGIG come from the germline V gene (reference sequence). The length of the CDR3 is 13 residues. CDR3 residues: CAWTSPESTEAFF. CDR3 nucleotide sequence: TGTGCTTGGACTTCCCCGGAGTCCACTGAAGCTTTCTTT.

The J gene is TRBJ2-6, the V gene TRBV6-4, with D unresolved. CDR1 and CDR2 (germline): MRHNA, SNTAGT. The CDR3 loop spans 13 amino acids. V was cut by 2 bases and J by 4 bases, with 3 bases left in between. CDR3 sequence (DNA): TGTGCCAGCAGTGACGGGGGGGCCAACGTCCTGACTTTC. It translates to CASSDGGANVLTF.

This chain links TRBV29-1 with TRBJ2-5; TRBD2 agrees at 12 bases. CDR3 length: 13 residues. The germline CDR1 and CDR2 sequences are SQVTM and ANQGSEA. V trimming: 7 bases; J trimming: 4 bases; junction bases outside the gene matches: 4. CDR3 sequence reads: CSARTSGTETQYF. The CDR3 nucleotides read TGCAGCGCTAGGACTAGCGGGACAGAGACCCAGTACTTC. The variable domain in full, completed from reference TRBV29-1 and TRBJ2-5, reads SAVISQKPSRDICQRGTSLTIQCQVDSQVTMMFWYRQQPGQSLTLIATANQGSEATYESGFVIDKFPISRPNLTFSTLTVSNMSPEDSSIYLCSARTSGTETQYFGPGTRLLVL.

This clone was counted once. The J gene is TRBJ2-4, the V gene TRBV5-5; no clear D. The CDR3 runs to 14 residues. Trimming pared 3 bases from V and 0 bases from J, leaving 7 bases between. Germline CDR1 is SGHKS and CDR2 is YYEKEE (reference sequence). The CDR3 nucleotides read TGTGCCAGCAGCTCCCCGCTAGCCAAAAACATTCAGTACTTC. Its protein is CASSSPLAKNIQYF.

The chain has TRBV24-1 and TRBJ2-1; the D gene is possibly TRBD2 (6 bases). V lost 9 bases and J lost 10, with 21 bases in between. CDR3 length: 14 amino acids. Per germline, CDR1 KGHDR and CDR2 SFDVKD. In nucleotides, the CDR3 is TGTGCCACCGGCGGGGTAGATCTTACAAGGGAGCAGTTCTTC. Translation gives CATGGVDLTREQFF.

As DNA, the CDR3 is TGCGCCAGCAGCTTCACAGGGGGAGGGATTGAAGCTTTCTTT. Its protein product is CASSFTGGGIEAFF. The J gene is TRBJ1-1, the V gene TRBV5-1; TRBD1 aligns across 8 bases. The CDR3 spans 14 residues. V was pared by 2 bases and J by 7 bases, with 7 bases of the junction left unmatched. Germline CDR1 SGHRS, CDR2 YFSETQ.

In DNA, the CDR3 is TGTGCCAGCAGCCTACGCTTTTCCGGGACAGGGGGTCAGCCCCAGCATTTT. Protein: CASSLRFSGTGGQPQHF. This chain uses TRBV7-2 with TRBJ1-5; 11 bases line up with TRBD1. V trimming: 5 bases; J trimming: 6 bases; junction bases outside the gene matches: 12. Germline V gives CDR1 SGHTA, CDR2 FQGNSA. CDR3 size: 17 residues.

V is TRBV2 and J is TRBJ1-1, with no clear D. Trimming removed 1 base from V and 9 bases from J, with 18 bases in between. Germline-derived CDR1 and CDR2 are SNHLY and FYNNEI. This CDR3 is built from 15 residues. CDR3 in DNA: TGTGCCAGCAGTGAAGTTCGGGGAATGATCGGACAAGCTTTCTTT. Protein: CASSEVRGMIGQAFF.

This clone has only a few counts. This sequence joins TRBV19 and TRBJ1-1; tentative D call: TRBD1 (5 bases). Germline values: CDR1 LNHDA, CDR2 SQIVND (reference sequence). The CDR3 consists of 16 residues. V was clipped by 6 bases and J by 0 bases, with 17 bases between them. In DNA, the CDR3 is TGTGCCAGTAGGGTGCTAAGGGGTCGGATGAACACTGAAGCTTTCTTT. Protein sequence: CASRVLRGRMNTEAFF.

The chain carries TRBV25-1 and TRBJ1-5; perhaps TRBD1 as D (6 bases). The V end was cut by 2 bases, the J end by 3 bases, with 8 bases between. CDR1 is MGHDK and CDR2 is SYGVNS in the germline V gene. This CDR3 is 14 amino acids long. The chain's CDR3 is CASSERQVNQPQHF. The CDR3 DNA follows: TGTGCCAGCAGTGAACGACAGGTCAATCAGCCCCAGCATTTT.

The chain employs TRBV7-3 and TRBJ2-1; D is ambiguous. The CDR3 length is 12 residues. V dropped 0 bases and J dropped 5 bases, with 2 bases sitting between them. Germline CDR1 SGHTA, CDR2 FQGTGA. The CDR3 nucleotides are TGTGCCAGCAGCTTAACCAACAATGAGCAGTTCTTC. Translation gives CASSLTNNEQFF.

Only one count was recorded for this clone. The chain is built from TRBV11-3 and TRBJ2-1; D gene unclear. The germline V and J ends were trimmed by 0 bases and 3 bases, with 6 bases remaining between them. The germline V gene encodes CDR1 SGHNT and CDR2 YENEEA. CDR3 length equals 14 residues. The CDR3: CASSLDRFYNEQFF. DNA of the CDR3: TGTGCCAGCAGCTTAGACCGATTCTACAATGAGCAGTTCTTC.

The sample holds one count of this clone. The chain has TRBV5-1 and TRBJ1-1; a possible D gene is TRBD1 (6 bases). The CDR3 loop spans 14 amino acids. Trimming pared 6 bases from V and 7 bases from J, leaving 19 bases between. Germline-derived CDR1 and CDR2 are SGHRS and YFSETQ. The chain's CDR3 is CASNLLASTGEAFF. The CDR3 DNA is TGCGCCAGCAATCTTCTGGCCTCGACAGGTGAAGCTTTCTTT.

The gene calls are TRBV2 and TRBJ1-6; D is undetermined. Trimming removed 2 bases at V and 8 bases at J, with 4 bases between. CDR3 length: 12 residues. Germline CDR1 is SNHLY and CDR2 is FYNNEI. CDR3 in amino acids: CASSERDSPLHF. In nucleotides, the CDR3 is TGTGCCAGCAGTGAACGGGATTCACCCCTCCACTTT.

This clone has only a few counts. CDR3 nucleotide sequence: TGTGCCAGCAGTTTCCCCCCGGGACAGGGTTTCACTGAAGCTTTCTTT. This translates into CASSFPPGQGFTEAFF. J is TRBJ1-1 and V is TRBV6-5; 9 bases align to TRBD1. The length of the CDR3 is 16 residues. CDR1 and CDR2 from the germline V gene are MNHEY and SVGAGI. V shed 4 bases and J 4 bases; nucleotides not matched to a gene: 10.

The V gene is TRBV19, the J gene TRBJ1-1, with 12 bases identical to TRBD1. CDR1 and CDR2 from the germline V gene are LNHDA and SQIVND (reference sequence). CDR3 length: 22 amino acids. Losses at the gene ends were 7 bases for V and 10 bases for J; bases not matched to a gene: 34. The CDR3, as DNA: TGTGCCAGTATGGCTCGAATAGGGACAGGGGGCGAGTTGGGGTGGGCACTCTTAATAGCTTTCTTT. Its protein is CASMARIGTGGELGWALLIAFF. Looking up the rest from reference TRBV19 and TRBJ1-1 gives the full variable domain: DGGITQSPKYLFRKEGQNVTLSCEQNLNHDAMYWYRQDPGQGLRLIYYSQIVNDFQKGDIAEGYSVSREKKESFPLTVTSAQKNPTAFYLCASMARIGTGGELGWALLIAFFGQGTRLTVV.

V and J are TRBV9 and TRBJ1-1; TRBD1 matches 9 bases. V shed 3 bases, J shed 5 bases, and the junction held 14 bases outside the gene matches. CDR3 size: 17 residues. CDR1 SGDLS and CDR2 YYNGEE come from the germline V gene. The CDR3 nucleotides are TGTGCCAGCAGCGCCTCCGGGACAGGGCCCTCGGGGACTGAAGCTTTCTTT. It translates to CASSASGTGPSGTEAFF.

The chain carries TRBV19 and TRBJ2-2; no reliable D call. This CDR3 has 14 amino acids. Germline values: CDR1 LNHDA, CDR2 SQIVND (reference sequence). The V and J ends lost 2 bases and 3 bases respectively, with 7 bases between them. CDR3: CASSIHSYTGELFF. CDR3 coding DNA: TGTGCCAGTAGTATACACAGCTACACCGGGGAGCTGTTTTTT. Filled out from reference TRBV19 and TRBJ2-2, the complete variable domain reads DGGITQSPKYLFRKEGQNVTLSCEQNLNHDAMYWYRQDPGQGLRLIYYSQIVNDFQKGDIAEGYSVSREKKESFPLTVTSAQKNPTAFYLCASSIHSYTGELFFGEGSRLTVL.

This chain uses TRBV5-4 with TRBJ1-2; D possibly corresponds to TRBD1 (6 bases). The CDR3 has 14 residues. V lost 4 bases, J lost 4 bases, and 14 bases lay in between. From germline, CDR1 is SGHNT and CDR2 YYREEE (reference sequence). The CDR3 nucleotides are TGTGCCAGCAGCCCTGGGGGGGACACCTATGGCTACACCTTC. Encoded protein: CASSPGGDTYGYTF.

A single count supports this clone. For the CDR3, the DNA is TGTGCCACCAGTGACGGGGGATACACAGATACGCAGTATTTT. This translates into CATSDGGYTDTQYF. The genes are TRBV24-1 and TRBJ2-3, with a possible D match to TRBD2 (6 bases). Trimming left V 4 bases short and J 2 bases short, with 9 bases between. Germline CDR1 is KGHDR and CDR2 is SFDVKD. CDR3 length: 14 residues.

The chain carries TRBV5-5 and TRBJ1-6; D may be TRBD1 (5 bases). V shed 1 base and J shed 0 bases, with 8 bases lying between them. This CDR3 has 16 amino acids. Looked up from germline, CDR1 is SGHKS and CDR2 is YYEKEE (reference sequence). In nucleotides, the CDR3 is TGTGCCAGCAGCTTGAACGGGGCCTCCTATAATTCACCCCTCCACTTT. Protein product: CASSLNGASYNSPLHF. Complete variable domain (other parts from reference TRBV5-5 and TRBJ1-6): DAGVTQSPTHLIKTRGQQVTLRCSPISGHKSVSWYQQVLGQGPQFIFQYYEKEERGRGNFPDRFSARQFPNYSSELNVNALLLGDSALYLCASSLNGASYNSPLHFGNGTRLTVT.

The J gene is TRBJ1-5, the V gene TRBV9, with TRBD1 as a possible D gene (5 bases). V was clipped by 0 bases and J by 2 bases, with 9 bases between them. CDR1 is SGDLS, CDR2 YYNGEE, per germline. The CDR3 extends over 15 amino acids. The CDR3 sequence is CASSVGAGRNQPQHF. The CDR3 DNA reads TGTGCCAGCAGCGTAGGAGCGGGGCGCAATCAGCCCCAGCATTTT.

The chain couples TRBV10-2 to TRBJ1-2, with D hard to call. CDR1 and CDR2 from the germline V gene are WSHSY and SAAADI. The V end lost 0 bases, the J end lost 3 bases, and 14 bases lay between the germline ends. The length of the CDR3 is 16 residues. CDR3 residues: CASSESTNALYYGYTF. As DNA, the CDR3 is TGCGCCAGCAGTGAGTCTACGAACGCCTTATACTATGGCTACACCTTC.